The clone carrying this T cell receptor (beta chain) was counted a few times. The antigen is not known. V lost 3 bases, J lost 2 bases, and 5 bases lay in between. The CDR3 is 13 residues long. CDR1 is LNHDA, CDR2 SQIVND, per germline (reference sequence). CD45RO/CCR7/CD25/CD127/CD95/CD27 staining was used to isolate CD4+ naive, central memory, regulatory and stem cell-like memory cells by sorting. Purity of each sorted population was above 98%. This specimen belongs to a study of beta chain features in type 1 diabetes. General observations from the study: All four CD4+ subsets from Type 1 diabetes patients carried moderately but significantly shorter TCRB CDR3s. In the patient group, naive, central memory and Treg TCRB repertoires seemed more alike than in the healthy donor group. Individuals with type 1 diabetes displayed fewer insertions and more deletions at VDJ junctions.

Expressed TCRB transcripts got sequenced, as all isolated RNA was reverse transcribed. Profiled with immunoSEQ multiplex PCR; TCRdb holds only in-frame clones, not every one. This sample carries 250,000 to 350,000 clones, approximately 15% of them seen once, and the ten largest clones take 0.015% to 0.02%. The chain links TRBV19 to TRBJ2-1; possible D gene TRBD2, 5 bases. The sample was naive CD4+ T cells from blood. This receptor was obtained from a man under 40 with type 1 diabetes. The CDR3 reads CASSIGAYNEQFF. CDR3 coding DNA: TGTGCCAGTAGTATCGGGGCCTACAATGAGCAGTTCTTC.